The rows below give T cell receptor beta chains drawn from one sample of a study of T-cell memory formation after mild COVID-19. TCRdb independently ran MiXCR on the 5' RACE reads; one entry per CDR3 protein. The sample lists more than 250,000 distinct CDR3 sequences, about a sixth occurring once. The sequencing sample was made of PBMCs or a T cell subset sorted from them (not recorded which). The receptors come from a man between 18 and 35 years old who had mild COVID-19 (a few samples of this study predate the infection). Cell type and time point are not known. The CDR3 runs from the conserved cysteine through the conserved F or W. The D gene is left open where the match is weak. A row's size may be missing; if present it is once, few, many or a size class.

v_call: TRBV5-1; j_call: TRBJ2-1; d_call: TRBD2; clone_size: NA; cdr3_aa: CASRRGGHGNEQFF; cdr3_nt: TGCGCCAGCAGACGGGGGGGCCACGGCAATGAGCAGTTCTTC
v_call: TRBV20-1; j_call: TRBJ2-3; d_call: TRBD2; clone_size: few; cdr3_aa: CSATPTSGGTDTQYF; cdr3_nt: TGCAGTGCCACCCCCACTAGCGGGGGTACAGATACGCAGTATTTT
v_call: TRBV27; j_call: TRBJ1-6; d_call: NA; clone_size: NA; cdr3_aa: CASSLGGVRNSPIHF; cdr3_nt: TGTGCCAGCAGTTTAGGGGGGGTGCGAAATTCACCCATCCACTTT
v_call: TRBV4-3; j_call: TRBJ1-1; d_call: NA; clone_size: few; cdr3_aa: CASSQELQGTEAFF; cdr3_nt: TGCGCCAGCAGCCAAGAATTACAGGGCACTGAAGCTTTCTTT
v_call: TRBV12-3/TRBV12-4; j_call: TRBJ2-7; d_call: NA; clone_size: few; cdr3_aa: CASSPGEVYEQYF; cdr3_nt: TGTGCCAGCAGCCCAGGCGAAGTCTACGAGCAGTACTTC
v_call: TRBV6-2/TRBV6-3; j_call: TRBJ2-1; d_call: NA; clone_size: NA; cdr3_aa: CASSYATRSEQFF; cdr3_nt: TGTGCCAGCAGTTACGCCACTAGATCTGAGCAGTTCTTC
v_call: TRBV4-2; j_call: TRBJ1-2; d_call: TRBD1; clone_size: NA; cdr3_aa: CASSQPDGQGASGYTF; cdr3_nt: TGTGCCAGCAGCCAACCCGACGGACAGGGGGCGAGTGGCTACACCTTC
v_call: TRBV6-5; j_call: TRBJ1-3; d_call: NA; clone_size: NA; cdr3_aa: CASSRVYGNTIYF; cdr3_nt: TGTGCCAGCAGCAGGGTGTATGGAAACACCATATATTTT
v_call: TRBV5-6; j_call: TRBJ2-5; d_call: NA; clone_size: few; cdr3_aa: CASKMEGRQETQYF; cdr3_nt: TGTGCCAGCAAGATGGAGGGGCGCCAAGAGACCCAGTACTTC
v_call: TRBV19; j_call: TRBJ1-3; d_call: TRBD1; clone_size: many; cdr3_aa: CASSIQGDGNTIYF; cdr3_nt: TGTGCCAGTAGTATCCAGGGGGACGGAAACACCATATATTTT
v_call: TRBV25-1; j_call: TRBJ2-3; d_call: TRBD1; clone_size: medium-sized; cdr3_aa: CASRRGTGTDTQYF; cdr3_nt: TGTGCCAGCAGGAGGGGGACAGGCACAGATACGCAGTATTTT